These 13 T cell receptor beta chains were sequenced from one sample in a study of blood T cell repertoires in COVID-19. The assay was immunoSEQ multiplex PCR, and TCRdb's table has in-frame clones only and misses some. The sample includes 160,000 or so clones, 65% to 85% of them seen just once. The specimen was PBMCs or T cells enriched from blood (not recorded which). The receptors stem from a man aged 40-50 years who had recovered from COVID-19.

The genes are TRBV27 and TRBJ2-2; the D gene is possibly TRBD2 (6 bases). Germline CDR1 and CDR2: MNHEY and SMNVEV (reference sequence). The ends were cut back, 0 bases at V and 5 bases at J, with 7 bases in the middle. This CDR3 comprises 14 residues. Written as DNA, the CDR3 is TGTGCCAGCAGTTTATCGGGAGGAACCGGGGAGCTGTTTTTT. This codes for CASSLSGGTGELFF.

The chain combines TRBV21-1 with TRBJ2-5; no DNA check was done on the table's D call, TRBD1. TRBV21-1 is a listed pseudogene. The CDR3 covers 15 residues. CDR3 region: CASLNRVSSRETQYF. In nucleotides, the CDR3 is TGTGCCAGCCTCAACAGGGTTTCGTCCCGAGAGACCCAGTACTTC.

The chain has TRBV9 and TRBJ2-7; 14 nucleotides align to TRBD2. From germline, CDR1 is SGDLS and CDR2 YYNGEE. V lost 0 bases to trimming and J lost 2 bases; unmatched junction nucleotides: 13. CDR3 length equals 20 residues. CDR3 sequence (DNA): TGTGCCAGCAGCGTAGGGGATTTATGGACTAGCGGGGGGATGGCCTACGAGCAGTACTTC. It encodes CASSVGDLWTSGGMAYEQYF.

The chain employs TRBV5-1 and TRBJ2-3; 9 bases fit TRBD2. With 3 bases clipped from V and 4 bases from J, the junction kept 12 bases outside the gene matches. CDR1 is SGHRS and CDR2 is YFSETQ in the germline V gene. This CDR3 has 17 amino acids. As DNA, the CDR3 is TGCGCCAGCAGCTGGACAGTAGCGGGGGCCGAGGCAGATACGCAGTATTTT. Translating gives CASSWTVAGAEADTQYF.

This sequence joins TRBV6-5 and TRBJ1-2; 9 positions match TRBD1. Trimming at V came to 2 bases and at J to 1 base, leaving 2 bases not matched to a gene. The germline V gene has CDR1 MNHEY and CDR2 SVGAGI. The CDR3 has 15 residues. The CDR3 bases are TGTGCCAGCAGTTACGGGACAGGGTTTAACTATGGCTACACCTTC. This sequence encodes CASSYGTGFNYGYTF.

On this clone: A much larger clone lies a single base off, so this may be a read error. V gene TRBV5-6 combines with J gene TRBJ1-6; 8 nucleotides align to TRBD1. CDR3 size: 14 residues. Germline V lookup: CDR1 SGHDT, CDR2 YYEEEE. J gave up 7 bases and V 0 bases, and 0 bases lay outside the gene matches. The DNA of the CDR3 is TGTGCCAGCAGCTTGGACAGGGGGAATTCACCCCTCCACTTT. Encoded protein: CASSLDRGNSPLHF.

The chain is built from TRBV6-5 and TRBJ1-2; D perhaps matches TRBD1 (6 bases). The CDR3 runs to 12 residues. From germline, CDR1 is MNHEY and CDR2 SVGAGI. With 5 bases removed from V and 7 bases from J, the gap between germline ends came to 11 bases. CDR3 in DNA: TGTGCCAGCAGTCTACAAGGGGGTGGCTACACCTTC. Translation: CASSLQGGGYTF.

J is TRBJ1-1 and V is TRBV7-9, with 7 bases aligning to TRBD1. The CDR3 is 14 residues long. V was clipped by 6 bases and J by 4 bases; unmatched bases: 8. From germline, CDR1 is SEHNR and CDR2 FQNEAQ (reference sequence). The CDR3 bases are TGTGCCAGCAGTTGGGGACAGACGGGCACTGAAGCTTTCTTT. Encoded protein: CASSWGQTGTEAFF. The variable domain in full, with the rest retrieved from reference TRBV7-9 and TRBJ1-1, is DTGVSQNPRHKITKRGQNVTFRCDPISEHNRLYWYRQTLGQGPEFLTYFQNEAQLEKSRLLSDRFSAERPKGSFSTLEIQRTEQGDSAMYLCASSWGQTGTEAFFGQGTRLTVV.

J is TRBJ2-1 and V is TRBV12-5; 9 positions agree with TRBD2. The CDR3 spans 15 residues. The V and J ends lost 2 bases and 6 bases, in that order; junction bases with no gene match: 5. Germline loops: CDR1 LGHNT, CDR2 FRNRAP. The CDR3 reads CASGLSLAGFNEQFF. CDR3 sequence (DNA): TGTGCTAGTGGTTTGAGTCTAGCGGGGTTCAATGAGCAGTTCTTC.

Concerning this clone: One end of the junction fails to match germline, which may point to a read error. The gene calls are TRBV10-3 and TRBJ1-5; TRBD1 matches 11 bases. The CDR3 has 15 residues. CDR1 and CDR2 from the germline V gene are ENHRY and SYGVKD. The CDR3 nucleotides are TGTACCATCAGCGCCGGACAGGGGGCAGGTCAGCCCCAGCATTTT. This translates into CTISAGQGAGQPQHF.

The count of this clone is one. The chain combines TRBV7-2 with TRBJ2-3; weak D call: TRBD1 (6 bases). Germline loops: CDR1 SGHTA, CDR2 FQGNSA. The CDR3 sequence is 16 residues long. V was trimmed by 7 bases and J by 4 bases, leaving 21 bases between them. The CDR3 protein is CASTRPTGRLADTQYF. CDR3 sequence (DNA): TGTGCCAGCACCCGCCCGACAGGTCGACTCGCAGATACGCAGTATTTT.

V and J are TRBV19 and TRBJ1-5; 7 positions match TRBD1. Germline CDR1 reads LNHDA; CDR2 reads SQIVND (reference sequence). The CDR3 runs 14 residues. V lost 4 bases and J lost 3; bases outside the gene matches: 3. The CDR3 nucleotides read TGTGCCAGTAGTAACAGGGGAACCAATCAGCCCCAGCATTTT. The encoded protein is CASSNRGTNQPQHF.

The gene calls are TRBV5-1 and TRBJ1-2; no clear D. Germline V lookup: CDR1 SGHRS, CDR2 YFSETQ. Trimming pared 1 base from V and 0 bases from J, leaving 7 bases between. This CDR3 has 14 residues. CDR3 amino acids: CASSLSAANYGYTF. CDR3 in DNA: TGCGCCAGCAGCTTGTCGGCGGCTAACTATGGCTACACCTTC.